The 30 T cell receptor beta chains in this list originate from one sample, sequenced in a study of blood T cell repertoires in COVID-19. This table comes from immunoSEQ multiplex PCR, and its TCRdb copy is limited to in-frame clones, with some not included. The table lists 190,000 or so clones, approximately 86% of them singletons. The sample was peripheral blood. The receptors were sampled from an elderly woman with acute or convalescent COVID-19.

The CDR3 is CASSEQNQETQYF. CDR3 bases: TGCGCCAGCAGCGAACAAAACCAAGAGACCCAGTACTTC. V is TRBV5-1 and J is TRBJ2-5; D is undetermined. Trimming took 4 bases from V and 0 from J, leaving 7 bases between them. This CDR3 has 13 amino acids. Germline V gene sequence: CDR1 SGHRS, CDR2 YFSETQ.

This chain joins TRBV18 and TRBJ1-1; 8 bases map to TRBD1. Germline V lookup: CDR1 KGHSH, CDR2 LQKENI. This CDR3 has 16 amino acids. Trimming cost V 4 bases and J 0 bases; bases outside gene matches: 7. This chain's CDR3 is CASSRTGGPMNTEAFF. As DNA, the CDR3 is TGTGCCAGCTCACGCACAGGGGGTCCAATGAACACTGAAGCTTTCTTT.

The chain recombines TRBV4-3 with TRBJ1-2; 7 bases are shared with TRBD1. The V segment lost 1 base and the J segment 5 bases; nucleotides outside the gene matches: 4. Germline V gene sequence: CDR1 LGHNA, CDR2 YSLEER. The CDR3 is 14 amino acids. CDR3 amino acids: CASSQGGGVYGYTF. In nucleotides, the CDR3 is TGCGCCAGCAGCCAAGGAGGGGGCGTGTATGGCTACACCTTC.

This rearrangement joins TRBV4-1 to TRBJ2-1; 16 bases fit TRBD2. This CDR3 comprises 17 residues. V gave up 0 bases and J gave up 9 bases; unmatched junction bases: 5. In germline, CDR1 is MGHRA, CDR2 YSYEKL. The CDR3 spells CASSQEDGTSGRGEQFF. The DNA for the CDR3 is TGCGCCAGCAGCCAAGAAGACGGGACTAGCGGGAGGGGTGAGCAGTTCTTC.

The CDR3 sequence is CSAYDGEKLFF. CDR3 coding DNA: TGCAGTGCCTACGACGGGGAAAAACTGTTTTTT. V gene TRBV20-1 combines with J gene TRBJ1-4; D not certain. The CDR3 loop spans 11 amino acids. Germline lookup yields CDR1 DFQATT and CDR2 SNEGSKA (reference sequence). V dropped 6 bases and J dropped 8 bases, with 10 bases sitting between them.

The V call is TRBV10-2, the J call TRBJ1-1; D perhaps matches TRBD1 (6 bases). Trimming took off 6 bases at V and 0 bases at J, with 11 bases between the two ends. The CDR3 is 14 amino acids. The germline V gene encodes CDR1 WSHSY and CDR2 SAAADI. CDR3 DNA sequence: TGCGCCAGCAGGGGGGCCGGGCTGAACACTGAAGCTTTCTTT. Its translation: CASRGAGLNTEAFF.

This chain links TRBV9 with TRBJ1-3; weak D call: TRBD1 (6 bases). The CDR3 is 17 residues long. Trimming removed 1 base from V and 0 bases from J, with 14 bases in between. Germline V CDR1 and CDR2: SGDLS, YYNGEE. The CDR3 reads CASSVTGRPSSGNTIYF. For the CDR3, the DNA is TGTGCCAGCAGCGTAACAGGGCGACCTAGCTCTGGAAACACCATATATTTT.

As for this clone: Other nucleotide sequences from this sample produce the same CDR3. The V gene is TRBV11-3, the J gene TRBJ1-1; D possibly corresponds to TRBD1 (6 bases). Looked up from germline, CDR1 is SGHNT and CDR2 is YENEEA. The CDR3 is made up of 14 amino acids. V lost 3 bases and J 1 base, leaving 9 bases between the germline ends. The CDR3: CASSLGRGNTEAFF. CDR3 bases: TGTGCCAGCAGCTTGGGCAGGGGGAACACTGAAGCTTTCTTT.

This rearrangement joins TRBV27 to TRBJ2-3; 11 positions match TRBD2. Losses at the gene ends were 0 bases for V and 7 bases for J; bases not matched to a gene: 6. The germline gives CDR1 MNHEY, CDR2 SMNVEV (reference sequence). This CDR3 is 16 amino acids long. The CDR3 loop is CASSLSWASGGYTQYF. CDR3 in DNA: TGTGCCAGCAGTTTATCGTGGGCTAGCGGGGGGTATACGCAGTATTTT.

The chain couples TRBV5-1 to TRBJ2-7; 11 bases line up with TRBD1. The CDR3 extends over 15 amino acids. The V gene's germline CDR1 is SGHRS and CDR2 YFSETQ. V was clipped by 4 bases and J by 6 bases; unmatched bases: 9. The CDR3 nucleotides are TGCGCCAGCAGCGCGACCGGGACAGGGGGGCGCGAGCAGTACTTC. Translating it yields CASSATGTGGREQYF.

J is TRBJ2-1 and V is TRBV4-2, with TRBD1 as a possible D gene (6 bases). V lost 1 base to trimming and J lost 10 bases, with 20 bases between them. The length of the CDR3 is 16 residues. From germline, CDR1 is LGHNA and CDR2 YNFKEQ. The chain's CDR3 is CASSQGGRGASGEQFF. The CDR3 bases are TGTGCCAGCAGCCAAGGGGGCAGGGGCGCTTCTGGCGAGCAGTTCTTC.

The V call is TRBV5-1, the J call TRBJ2-7; 15 bases line up with TRBD2. V was clipped by 3 bases and J by 7 bases; unmatched bases: 11. Germline V CDR1 and CDR2: SGHRS, YFSETQ. The CDR3 spans 17 residues. CDR3 loop: CASSWTSGRARKGEQYF. As DNA, the CDR3 is TGCGCCAGCAGCTGGACTAGCGGGAGGGCCCGGAAGGGTGAGCAGTACTTC.

The V gene is TRBV11-3, the J gene TRBJ2-1; 12 positions agree with TRBD2. Germline V gene sequence: CDR1 SGHNT, CDR2 YENEEA. Trimming at V came to 5 bases and at J to 7 bases, leaving 9 bases not matched to a gene. The CDR3 covers 16 residues. The CDR3 protein is CASSTTTSGRGNEQFF. The CDR3 DNA reads as TGTGCCAGCAGCACCACGACTAGCGGGAGAGGGAATGAGCAGTTCTTC.

This clone is a singleton in its sample. CDR3 sequence reads: CASSPGQPGEQYF. The CDR3 nucleotides read TGTGCCAGCAGCCCAGGACAGCCGGGCGAGCAGTACTTC. The rearrangement uses TRBV9 and TRBJ2-7, with a tentative D call TRBD1 (6 bases). The ends were cut back, 4 bases at V and 6 bases at J, with 14 bases in the middle. Germline V CDR1 and CDR2: SGDLS, YYNGEE. This CDR3 has 13 residues.

The chain has TRBV9 and TRBJ2-1; 7 bases are a match to TRBD2. From germline, CDR1 is SGDLS and CDR2 YYNGEE. The CDR3 totals 15 residues. V shed 3 bases and J 3 bases; nucleotides not matched to a gene: 6. The CDR3 loop is CASSAASGFYNEQFF. Here the CDR3 DNA reads TGTGCCAGCAGCGCGGCTAGCGGATTCTACAATGAGCAGTTCTTC.

This chain joins TRBV6-2 or TRBV6-3 and TRBJ2-4; no definite D call. V was trimmed by 5 bases and J by 0 bases, leaving 14 bases between them. Germline V gene data show CDR1 as MNHEY and CDR2 as SVGEGT. The CDR3 has 16 residues. As DNA, the CDR3 is TGTGCCAGCAGTGATACTTTGGTGAGAGCCAAAAACATTCAGTACTTC. Translated, it gives CASSDTLVRAKNIQYF.

This clone has more than one count but fewer than ten. This chain joins TRBV23-1 and TRBJ1-5, with no clear D. TRBV23-1 is filed as an ORF, its function uncertain. The CDR3 totals 17 residues. Trimming cost V 3 bases and J 2 bases, with 17 bases left between them. The CDR3 sequence: CASSHLGGEKGNQPQHF. The CDR3 DNA reads TGCGCCAGCAGTCACCTCGGCGGGGAAAAGGGCAATCAGCCCCAGCATTTT.

This clone was recorded only once. The J gene is TRBJ1-2, the V gene TRBV19; 7 bases align to TRBD1. CDR1 LNHDA and CDR2 SQIVND come from the germline V gene (reference sequence). The CDR3 consists of 15 residues. Trimming cost V 6 bases and J 5 bases; bases outside gene matches: 12. DNA for the CDR3: TGTGCCAGTAGCCTAGGGGGACAGCTCCCTTATGGCTACACCTTC. This gives the protein CASSLGGQLPYGYTF.

The chain recombines TRBV7-9 with TRBJ2-1; 11 bases line up with TRBD2. In germline, CDR1 is SEHNR, CDR2 FQNEAQ (reference sequence). The trim removed 1 base at V and 9 bases at J, leaving 5 bases unmatched. The CDR3 length is 15 residues. DNA of the CDR3: TGTGCCAGCAGCTTAGGGCTAGCGGGGGGTGGTGAGCAGTTCTTC. Translating gives CASSLGLAGGGEQFF.

The chain carries TRBV2 and TRBJ1-5; D gene uncertain. CDR3 length: 14 residues. Trimming took off 4 bases at V and 6 bases at J, with 13 bases between the two ends. Per germline, CDR1 SNHLY and CDR2 FYNNEI. This CDR3 is CASSGADGAQPQHF. The CDR3, as DNA: TGTGCCAGCAGTGGGGCAGACGGCGCTCAGCCCCAGCATTTT.

The chain uses TRBV19 and TRBJ2-3; 7 bases agree with TRBD2. Trimming took 8 bases from V and 0 from J; bases not matched to a gene: 5. This CDR3 has 14 residues. CDR1 LNHDA and CDR2 SQIVND come from the germline V gene (reference sequence). The CDR3: CASAGGSSTDTQYF. CDR3 sequence (DNA): TGTGCCAGTGCTGGCGGGAGTAGCACAGATACGCAGTATTTT.

The gene calls are TRBV7-9 and TRBJ2-3; 11 bases match TRBD2. The ends lost 0 bases at V and 2 bases at J; junction bases unmatched: 7. The CDR3 runs 18 residues. The germline V gene has CDR1 SEHNR and CDR2 FQNEAQ (reference sequence). The CDR3, as DNA: TGTGCCAGCAGCTTAGCGATCGGGACTAGCGGTAACACAGATACGCAGTATTTT. Its translation is CASSLAIGTSGNTDTQYF.

The chain employs TRBV3-1 (or the pseudogene TRBV3-2) and TRBJ2-7; 9 bases fit TRBD2. CDR3 length: 15 residues. Germline CDR1 reads LGHDT; CDR2 reads YNNKEL (reference sequence). V lost 5 bases to trimming and J lost 4 bases; unmatched junction nucleotides: 9. CDR3 DNA: TGTGCCAGCAGCGACACGCTAGCGGGACTTTACGAGCAGTACTTC. This codes for CASSDTLAGLYEQYF.

The V call is TRBV7-6, the J call TRBJ2-5; 12 bases line up with TRBD2. Germline V lookup: CDR1 SGHVS, CDR2 FNYEAQ. CDR3 size: 18 residues. The trim removed 2 bases at V and 5 bases at J, leaving 12 bases unmatched. The CDR3 DNA reads as TGTGCCAGCAGCTTATCAAGGACTAGCGGGGAACCGGGGGAGACCCAGTACTTC. Protein: CASSLSRTSGEPGETQYF.

The chain carries TRBV7-2 and TRBJ2-3, with no clear D. CDR1 is SGHTA, CDR2 FQGNSA, per germline. The CDR3 runs to 12 residues. V lost 4 bases to trimming and J lost 4 bases, with 6 bases between them. The CDR3 DNA reads TGTGCCAGCAGCTACCGGGCAGATACGCAGTATTTT. It codes for CASSYRADTQYF.

V usage is TRBV5-6 and J usage is TRBJ2-3; TRBD1 matches at 10 bases. This CDR3 region has 13 residues. Germline-derived CDR1 and CDR2 are SGHDT and YYEEEE. Germline trimming cut 4 bases from V and 10 bases from J; bases unmatched to any gene: 6. The CDR3 DNA is TGTGCCAGCAGCGGCGACAGGGGGCTTCCGCAGTATTTT. Protein sequence: CASSGDRGLPQYF.

The chain uses TRBV10-3 and TRBJ1-1, with 7 positions matching TRBD1. The CDR3 sequence is 14 residues long. Unmatched junction bases numbered 6, after V lost 7 bases and J lost 1 base. Germline V CDR1 and CDR2: ENHRY, SYGVKD. CDR3 nucleotides: TGTGCCATCACCCGAACAGGGGAGAACACTGAAGCTTTCTTT. As protein: CAITRTGENTEAFF.

V usage is TRBV10-3 and J usage is TRBJ2-7; 10 positions match TRBD2. The CDR3 totals 15 residues. The V gene's germline CDR1 is ENHRY and CDR2 SYGVKD. Unmatched junction bases numbered 9, after V lost 7 bases and J lost 3 bases. DNA of the CDR3: TGTGCCATCAACCAGGGACTAGCGACAGTCTACGAGCAGTACTTC. This encodes CAINQGLATVYEQYF.

The genes are TRBV6-1 and TRBJ1-1; unclear D gene. Germline V gene lookup returns CDR1 MNHNS and CDR2 SASEGT. The V end lost 1 base, the J end lost 10 bases, and 16 bases lay between the germline ends. The CDR3 sequence is 14 residues long. The CDR3: CASSEVGAAGGAFF. In DNA form, the CDR3 reads TGTGCCAGCAGTGAAGTAGGAGCTGCCGGCGGAGCTTTCTTT.

This clone has just one count. The chain links TRBV30 to TRBJ2-7, with D unresolved. The germline V gene has CDR1 GTSNPN and CDR2 SVGIG (reference sequence). V shed 4 bases and J shed 0 bases, with 10 bases lying between them. This CDR3 comprises 13 residues. The CDR3 spells CAWIRQDSYEQYF. The CDR3 DNA reads as TGTGCCTGGATCCGCCAGGACTCCTACGAGCAGTACTTC.